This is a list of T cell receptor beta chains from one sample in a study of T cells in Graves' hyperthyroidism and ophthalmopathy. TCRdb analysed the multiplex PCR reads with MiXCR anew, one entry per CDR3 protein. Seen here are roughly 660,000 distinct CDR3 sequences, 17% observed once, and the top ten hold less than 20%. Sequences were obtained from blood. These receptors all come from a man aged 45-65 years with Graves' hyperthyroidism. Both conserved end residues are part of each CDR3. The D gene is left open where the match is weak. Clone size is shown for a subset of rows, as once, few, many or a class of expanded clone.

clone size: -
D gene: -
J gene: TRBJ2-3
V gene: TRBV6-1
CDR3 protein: CASSTHGGTDTRYF
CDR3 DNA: TGTGCCAGCAGCACTCACGGGGGCACAGATACGCGGTATTTT

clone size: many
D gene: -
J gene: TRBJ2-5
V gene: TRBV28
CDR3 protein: CASSSQQGGRETQYF
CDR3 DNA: TGTGCCAGCAGTTCACAGCAGGGGGGGCGGGAGACCCAGTACTTC

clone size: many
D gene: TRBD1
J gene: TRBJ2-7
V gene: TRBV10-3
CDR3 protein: CAIRDRVYEQYF
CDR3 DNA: TGTGCCATCAGGGACAGGGTCTACGAGCAGTACTTC

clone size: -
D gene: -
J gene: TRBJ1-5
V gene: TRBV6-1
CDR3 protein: CASSTGTDSNQPQHF
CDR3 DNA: TGTGCCAGCAGTACCGGGACGGATAGCAATCAGCCCCAGCATTTT

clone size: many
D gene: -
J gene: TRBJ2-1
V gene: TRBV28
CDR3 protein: CASSFLGWEQFF
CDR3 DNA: TGTGCCAGCAGTTTCTTAGGATGGGAGCAGTTCTTC

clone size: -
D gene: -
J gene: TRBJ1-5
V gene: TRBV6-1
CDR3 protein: CASLQGYSNQPQHF
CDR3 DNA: TGTGCCAGCCTGCAGGGCTATAGCAATCAGCCCCAGCATTTT

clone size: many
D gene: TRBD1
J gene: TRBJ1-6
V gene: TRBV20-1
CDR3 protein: CSARGTGIYNSPLHF
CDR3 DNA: TGCAGTGCTAGGGGGACAGGGATCTATAATTCACCCCTCCACTTT

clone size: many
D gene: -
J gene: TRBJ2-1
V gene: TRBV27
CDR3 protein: CASTSSGSYNEQFF
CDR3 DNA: TGTGCCAGCACTTCCAGCGGGTCCTACAATGAGCAGTTCTTC

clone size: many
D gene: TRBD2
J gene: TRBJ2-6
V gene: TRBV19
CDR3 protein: CASSHGKGTSGSGANVLTF
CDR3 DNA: TGTGCCAGTAGCCACGGGAAGGGGACTAGCGGTTCTGGGGCCAACGTCCTGACTTTC

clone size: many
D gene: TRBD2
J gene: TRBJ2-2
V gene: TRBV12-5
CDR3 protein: CASGSGLAEFTGELFF
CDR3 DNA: TGTGCTAGTGGTTCGGGACTAGCGGAATTCACCGGGGAGCTGTTTTTT

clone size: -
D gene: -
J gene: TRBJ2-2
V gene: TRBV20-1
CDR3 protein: CSARDLVRGTGELLF
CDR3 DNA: TGCAGTGCTAGAGATTTGGTGAGGGGCACCGGGGAGCTGTTATTT

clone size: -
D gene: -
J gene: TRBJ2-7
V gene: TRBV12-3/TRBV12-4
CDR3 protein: CASSQGVGVRYEQYF
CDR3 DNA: TGCGCCAGCAGCCAAGGTGTAGGTGTCCGATACGAGCAGTACTTC

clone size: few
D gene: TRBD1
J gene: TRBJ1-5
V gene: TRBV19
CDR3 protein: CASSFTTGGNQPQHF
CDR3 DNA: TGTGCCAGTAGTTTCACGACAGGGGGGAATCAGCCCCAGCATTTT

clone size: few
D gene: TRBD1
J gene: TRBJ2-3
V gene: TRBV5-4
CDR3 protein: CASRTGQGKRDTQYF
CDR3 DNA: TGTGCCAGCAGGACGGGACAGGGTAAAAGAGATACGCAGTATTTT

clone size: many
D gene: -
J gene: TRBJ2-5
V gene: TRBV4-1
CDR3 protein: CASSQEWEQETQYF
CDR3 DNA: TGCGCCAGCAGCCAAGAATGGGAGCAAGAGACCCAGTACTTC

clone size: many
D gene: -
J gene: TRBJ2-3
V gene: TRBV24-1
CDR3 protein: CATSGSGSTDTQYF
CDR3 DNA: TGTGCCACCAGTGGGAGCGGGAGCACAGATACGCAGTATTTT

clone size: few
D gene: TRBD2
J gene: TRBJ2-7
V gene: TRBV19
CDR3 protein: CASSIGASGAYEQYF
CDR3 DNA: TGTGCCAGTAGTATAGGGGCTAGCGGAGCCTACGAGCAGTACTTC

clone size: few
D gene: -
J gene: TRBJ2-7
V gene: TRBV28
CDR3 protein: CASSKGGAPSNEQYF
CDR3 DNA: TGTGCCAGCAGCAAAGGGGGGGCCCCCTCGAACGAGCAGTACTTC

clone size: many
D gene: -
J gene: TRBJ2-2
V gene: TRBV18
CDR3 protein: CASSPPAHPTGELFF
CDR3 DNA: TGTGCCAGCTCACCACCGGCACACCCCACCGGGGAGCTGTTTTTT

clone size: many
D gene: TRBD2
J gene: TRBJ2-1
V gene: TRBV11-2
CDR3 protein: CASSSYRGAGGSYNEQFF
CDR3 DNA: TGTGCCAGCAGCTCGTACAGAGGGGCGGGGGGATCCTACAATGAGCAGTTCTTC

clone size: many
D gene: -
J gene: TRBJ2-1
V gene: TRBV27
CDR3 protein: CASSLVGVSVINEQFF
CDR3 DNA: TGTGCCAGCAGTTTAGTAGGCGTAAGCGTAATTAATGAGCAGTTCTTC

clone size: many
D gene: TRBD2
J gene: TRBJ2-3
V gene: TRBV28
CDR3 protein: CASSLLAGRSTDTQYF
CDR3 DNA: TGTGCCAGCAGTTTACTAGCGGGCAGAAGCACAGATACGCAGTATTTT

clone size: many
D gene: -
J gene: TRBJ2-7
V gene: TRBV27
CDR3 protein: CASSWDITYEQYF
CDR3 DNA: TGTGCCAGCAGTTGGGACATCACCTACGAGCAGTACTTC

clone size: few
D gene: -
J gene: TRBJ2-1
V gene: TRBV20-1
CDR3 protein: CSASPIGGYNEQFF
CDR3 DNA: TGCAGTGCTAGTCCAATAGGGGGCTACAATGAGCAGTTCTTC

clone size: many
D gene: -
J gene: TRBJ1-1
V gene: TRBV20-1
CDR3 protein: CSARDTMNTEAFF
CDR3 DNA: TGCAGTGCTAGAGACACAATGAACACTGAAGCTTTCTTT

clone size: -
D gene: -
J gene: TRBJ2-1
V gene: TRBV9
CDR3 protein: CASSVLGASPNEQFF
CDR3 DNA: TGTGCCAGCAGCGTACTGGGGGCGTCTCCCAATGAGCAGTTCTTC

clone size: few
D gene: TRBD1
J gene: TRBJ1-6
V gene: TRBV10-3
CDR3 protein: CAISGGGANNSPLHF
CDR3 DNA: TGTGCCATCAGTGGAGGGGGCGCGAATAATTCACCCCTCCACTTT

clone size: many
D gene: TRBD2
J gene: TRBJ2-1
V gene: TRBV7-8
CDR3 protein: CASSSLSRNGGNEQFF
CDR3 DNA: TGTGCCAGCAGCTCCCTCTCTCGTAACGGGGGGAATGAGCAGTTCTTC

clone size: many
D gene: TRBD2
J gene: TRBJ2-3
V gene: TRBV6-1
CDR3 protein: CASKLLAGETDTQYF
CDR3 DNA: TGTGCCAGCAAGCTACTAGCGGGAGAAACAGATACGCAGTATTTT

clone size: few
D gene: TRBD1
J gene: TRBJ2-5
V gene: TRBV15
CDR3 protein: CATSRDRTGEETQYF
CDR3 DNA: TGTGCCACCAGCAGAGATAGGACAGGGGAAGAGACCCAGTACTTC

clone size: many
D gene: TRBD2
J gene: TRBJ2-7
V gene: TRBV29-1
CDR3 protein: CSAVQRRRTSGSIHEQYF
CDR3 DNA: TGCAGCGCCGTACAGCGGCGCCGGACTAGCGGGAGTATCCACGAGCAGTACTTC

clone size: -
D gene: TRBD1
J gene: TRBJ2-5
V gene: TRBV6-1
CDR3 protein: CAGSPGQGQETQYF
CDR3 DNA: TGTGCCGGCAGTCCCGGACAGGGCCAAGAGACCCAGTACTTC

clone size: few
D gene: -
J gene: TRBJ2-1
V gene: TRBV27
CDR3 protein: CASSIIGPGVRSYNEQFF
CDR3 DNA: TGTGCCAGCAGTATTATTGGCCCGGGAGTTAGATCCTACAATGAGCAGTTCTTC

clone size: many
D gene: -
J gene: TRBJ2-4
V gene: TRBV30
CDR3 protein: CAWRTAISNIQYF
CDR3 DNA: TGTGCCTGGAGGACAGCTATTTCGAACATTCAGTACTTC

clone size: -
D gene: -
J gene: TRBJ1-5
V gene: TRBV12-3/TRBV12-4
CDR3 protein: CASSLSGRNQPQHF
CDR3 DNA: TGTGCCAGCAGTCTCTCAGGAAGAAATCAGCCCCAGCATTTT

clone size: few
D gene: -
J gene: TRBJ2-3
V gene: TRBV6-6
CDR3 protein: CASSYPAGSTDTQYF
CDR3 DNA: TGTGCCAGCAGTTACCCCGCGGGAAGCACAGATACGCAGTATTTT

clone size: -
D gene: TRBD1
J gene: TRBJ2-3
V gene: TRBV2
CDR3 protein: CASSSGRGRDTQYF
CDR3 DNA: TGTGCCAGCAGTTCGGGCAGGGGGCGTGATACGCAGTATTTT

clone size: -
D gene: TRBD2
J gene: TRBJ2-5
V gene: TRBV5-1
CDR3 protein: CASSAGLAGVSQETQYF
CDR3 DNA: TGCGCCAGCAGCGCGGGACTAGCGGGAGTTTCTCAAGAGACCCAGTACTTC

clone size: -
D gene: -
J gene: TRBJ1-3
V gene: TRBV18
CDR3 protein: CASSPPPRPGNTIYF
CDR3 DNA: TGTGCCAGCTCACCACCTCCGAGGCCTGGAAACACCATATATTTT

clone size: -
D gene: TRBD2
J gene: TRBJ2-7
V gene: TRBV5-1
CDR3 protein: CASQPGLAGDRQYF
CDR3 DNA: TGCGCCAGTCAGCCGGGACTAGCGGGAGATCGGCAGTACTTC

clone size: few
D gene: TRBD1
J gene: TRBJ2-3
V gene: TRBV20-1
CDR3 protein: CSAHSGQGPTDTQYF
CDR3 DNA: TGCAGTGCTCACTCGGGACAGGGGCCCACAGATACGCAGTATTTT

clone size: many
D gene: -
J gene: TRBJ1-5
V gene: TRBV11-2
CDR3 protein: CASSLGRVSNQPQHF
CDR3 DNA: TGTGCCAGCAGCTTGGGCAGGGTTAGCAATCAGCCCCAGCATTTT

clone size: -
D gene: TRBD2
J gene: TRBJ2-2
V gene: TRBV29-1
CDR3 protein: CSVPGTSGNTGELFF
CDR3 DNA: TGCAGCGTTCCCGGGACTAGCGGGAACACCGGGGAGCTGTTTTTT

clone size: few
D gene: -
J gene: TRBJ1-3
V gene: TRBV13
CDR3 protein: CASSLWRASGNTIYF
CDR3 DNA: TGTGCCAGCAGCTTATGGCGGGCCTCTGGAAACACCATATATTTT

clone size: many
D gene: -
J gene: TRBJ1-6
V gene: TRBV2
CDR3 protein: CASRQGIQSPLHF
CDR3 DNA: TGTGCCAGCAGACAGGGCATACAGTCACCCCTCCACTTT

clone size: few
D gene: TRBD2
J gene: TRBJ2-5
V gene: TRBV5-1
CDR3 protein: CASSLWPSGSRETQYF
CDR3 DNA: TGCGCCAGCAGCTTGTGGCCTAGCGGGAGTCGGGAGACCCAGTACTTC

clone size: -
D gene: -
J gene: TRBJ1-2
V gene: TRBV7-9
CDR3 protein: CASSPTGGRGNYGYTF
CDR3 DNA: TGTGCCAGCAGCCCAACGGGGGGACGGGGAAACTATGGCTACACCTTC

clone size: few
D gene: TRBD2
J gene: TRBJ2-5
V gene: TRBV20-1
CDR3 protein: CSASDWLAVLQETQYF
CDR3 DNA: TGCAGTGCTAGTGACTGGCTAGCGGTTCTCCAAGAGACCCAGTACTTC

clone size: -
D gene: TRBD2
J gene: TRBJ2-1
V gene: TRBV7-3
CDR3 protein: CASSFLASGRAEDNEQFF
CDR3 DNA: TGTGCCAGCAGCTTTCTGGCTAGCGGGAGGGCCGAGGACAATGAGCAGTTCTTC

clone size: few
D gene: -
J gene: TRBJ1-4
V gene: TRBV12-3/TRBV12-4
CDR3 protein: CASSLIIQAQLFF
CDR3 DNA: TGTGCCAGCAGTTTAATAATTCAGGCACAATTGTTTTTT

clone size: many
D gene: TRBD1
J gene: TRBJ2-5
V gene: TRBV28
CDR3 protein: CASRSIDRGQETQYF
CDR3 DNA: TGTGCCAGCAGGAGCATCGACAGGGGGCAAGAGACCCAGTACTTC